This entry describes one TCR beta chain. Its matching antigen is unknown. Healthy people donating bone marrow made up the donors. This sample was included in a study of cytomegalovirus exposure and HLA in healthy donors. Looked up from germline, CDR1 is MNHEY and CDR2 is SMNVEV (reference sequence). The CDR3 sequence is 15 residues long. V gave up 2 bases and J gave up 2 bases; unmatched junction bases: 5. Primers: 60 Vbeta forward and 13 Jbeta reverse. Using immunoSEQ multiplex PCR, the repertoire was profiled, and TCRdb retains in-frame clones only, with some absent. The sample's table shows about 130,000 clones. Findings and limits, study-wide: It was likely that a cluster of highly shared sequence variants was a sequencing artifact.

The chain has TRBV27 and TRBJ1-2, with 7 bases that match TRBD1. Sequenced input: PBMCs. This clonotype was obtained from a man aged 40-49 years in good health and CMV-seronegative. CDR3 in amino acids: CASSLRAGGNYGYTF. In DNA form, the CDR3 reads TGTGCCAGCAGTTTACGGGCAGGGGGGAACTATGGCTACACCTTC.